The 12 T cell receptor beta chains in this list originate from one sample, sequenced in a study of shared clonotypes between healthy human individuals. Positive CCR7 selection of CD45RO-negative cells yielded the naive CD8 cells, and terminally differentiated effector memory CD45RA+ cells were excluded. The protocol was immunoSEQ multiplex PCR, while the TCRdb copy is restricted to in-frame clones and leaves out a portion. This sample has 1.5 million to 2.5 million clones, with roughly 94% found just once. Material: naive CD8+ T cells sorted from blood. These receptors were collected from a man aged 18 to 35 in good health.

Note on this clone: Other DNA sequences within the sample encode an identical CDR3. V and J are TRBV19 and TRBJ2-3, with D possibly being TRBD1 (6 bases). Trimming took 1 base from V and 3 from J, leaving 11 bases between them. The length of the CDR3 is 15 residues. Germline lookup yields CDR1 LNHDA and CDR2 SQIVND (reference sequence). CDR3 sequence reads: CASSIGQGFTDTQYF. CDR3 bases: TGTGCCAGTAGTATAGGGCAGGGGTTTACAGATACGCAGTATTTT.

The J gene is TRBJ2-1, the V gene TRBV2, with D possibly TRBD1 on 6 matching bases. CDR3 length equals 16 residues. Looked up from germline, CDR1 is SNHLY and CDR2 is FYNNEI. V was pared by 1 base and J by 7 bases, with 17 bases between. CDR3 protein: CASSEEGQPNGNEQFF. The CDR3 nucleotides read TGTGCCAGCAGTGAAGAGGGACAACCGAACGGGAATGAGCAGTTCTTC.

This rearrangement joins TRBV7-6 to TRBJ2-1; unclear D gene. Trimming removed 2 bases at V and 2 bases at J, with 7 bases between. CDR1 is SGHVS, CDR2 FNYEAQ, per germline. CDR3 length equals 14 residues. The CDR3 sequence: CASSLLLAYNEQFF. CDR3 nucleotide sequence: TGTGCCAGCAGCTTACTACTGGCCTACAATGAGCAGTTCTTC.

The rearrangement links TRBV4-1 to TRBJ2-1; 12 nucleotides line up with TRBD2. V gave up 4 bases and J gave up 2 bases; unmatched junction bases: 6. CDR1 MGHRA and CDR2 YSYEKL come from the germline V gene. This CDR3 is 17 amino acids long. This CDR3 reads CASSLRTSGVPYNEQFF. The CDR3 coding sequence is TGCGCCAGCAGCCTCCGGACTAGCGGGGTCCCCTACAATGAGCAGTTCTTC.

About this clone itself: Other nucleotide sequences from this sample produce the same CDR3. The chain employs TRBV28 and TRBJ2-7; TRBD1 aligns across 8 bases. The V segment lost 5 bases and the J segment 3 bases; nucleotides outside the gene matches: 6. This CDR3 is 14 amino acids long. CDR1 MDHEN and CDR2 SYDVKM come from the germline V gene. The CDR3, as DNA: TGTGCCAGCAGTCCCACCGGGACAGGCTACGAGCAGTACTTC. Its protein product is CASSPTGTGYEQYF.

The CDR3 is CASSQEGRLADESYNEQFF. The CDR3 DNA reads TGTGCCAGCAGCCAAGAAGGGAGACTAGCGGATGAATCCTACAATGAGCAGTTCTTC. J is TRBJ2-1 and V is TRBV4-2; 9 bases line up with TRBD2. J lost 1 base, V lost 0 bases, and 10 bases had no gene match. This CDR3 has 19 amino acids. Germline lookup yields CDR1 LGHNA and CDR2 YNFKEQ.

The rearrangement uses TRBV4-1 and TRBJ1-1; D is possibly TRBD1 (5 bases). This CDR3 contains 14 residues. Germline CDR1 MGHRA, CDR2 YSYEKL. V shed 3 bases and J shed 3 bases, with 11 bases lying between them. This CDR3 is CASSHRVGDTEAFF. CDR3 nucleotide sequence: TGCGCCAGCAGCCACAGGGTGGGAGACACTGAAGCTTTCTTT.

CDR3 DNA sequence: TGCGCCAGCAGCCAAGTGCTAGCGGGGGGGCTGGAGACCCAGTACTTC. This sequence encodes CASSQVLAGGLETQYF. V gene TRBV4-1 combines with J gene TRBJ2-5; 12 nucleotides line up with TRBD2. The CDR3 is 16 amino acids. Germline trimming cut 1 base from V and 5 bases from J; bases unmatched to any gene: 5. Germline V gene sequence: CDR1 MGHRA, CDR2 YSYEKL.

The rearrangement joins TRBV13 to TRBJ1-2, with D possibly matching TRBD1 (6 bases). Germline-derived CDR1 and CDR2 are PRHDT and FYEKMQ (reference sequence). The V and J ends lost 5 bases and 6 bases respectively, with 13 bases between them. The CDR3 covers 13 residues. The CDR3 coding sequence is TGTGCCAGCAGCCAAAAGGACAGTGATGGCTACACCTTC. Translation gives CASSQKDSDGYTF.

DNA of the CDR3: TGCGCCAGCAGCCAAGAGGCCGACAGCCAGTCTGCTGAAGCTTTCTTT. It translates to CASSQEADSQSAEAFF. V and J are TRBV4-3 and TRBJ1-1; tentative D call: TRBD1 (5 bases). V was clipped by 0 bases and J by 6 bases, with 17 bases between them. Germline values: CDR1 LGHNA, CDR2 YSLEER. The CDR3 is 16 residues long.

This clone was counted a few times. The rearrangement joins TRBV19 to TRBJ2-7, with 12 bases lining up with TRBD1. Germline V gene data show CDR1 as LNHDA and CDR2 as SQIVND (reference sequence). V was pared by 4 bases and J by 1 base, with 23 bases of the junction left unmatched. This CDR3 spans 22 amino acids. CDR3 amino acids: CASSTNLGTGGFGSGVSYEQYF. The CDR3 nucleotides read TGTGCCAGTAGTACGAATCTTGGGACAGGGGGCTTTGGCAGCGGGGTATCCTACGAGCAGTACTTC.

The chain couples TRBV5-1 to TRBJ2-7, with TRBD1 matching over 9 bases. Germline V gene data show CDR1 as SGHRS and CDR2 as YFSETQ. J lost 5 bases, V lost 0 bases, and 6 bases had no gene match. The CDR3 extends over 15 amino acids. The CDR3 sequence: CASSLAPDRGHEQYF. The CDR3 DNA sequence: TGCGCCAGCAGCTTGGCCCCGGACAGGGGCCACGAGCAGTACTTC.